The T cell receptor (beta chain) described here comes from a study of shared clonotypes between healthy human individuals. Study information: Three plates were used per donor for CD4 naive, three for CD4 memory, two for CD8 naive and one for CD8 memory.

Healthy and HIV-negative, the adult donors had no recent acute infections or vaccinations. Running of the assay took place at deep level. The table came from immunoSEQ multiplex PCR; TCRdb's copy has only in-frame clones and leaves some out. The table shows approximately 2.5 million clones, with around 90% occurring only once. The germline CDR1 and CDR2 sequences are SSHAT and FNYEAQ (reference sequence). This CDR3 has 13 amino acids. Worth noting for this clone: A read error may account for a junction end that differs from germline.

This receptor was obtained from a man between 18 and 29 years old in good health. Source material: naive CD4+ T cells sorted from blood. Subset specified: CD45RA+ positively selected. J is TRBJ2-5 and V is TRBV7-7; the D is unclear. CDR3 sequence (DNA): TGTGCTAGCAGCTTAGAAGCACGGGAGACCCAGTACTTC. It encodes CASSLEARETQYF.